This passage covers 31 T cell receptor beta chains from one sample sequenced in a study of OX40 agonist ivuxolimab in advanced cancers. Repertoires were generated with immunoSEQ multiplex PCR, while TCRdb's copy carries only in-frame clones and drops some. The table includes some 74,000 clones, about 85% detected once. The sequencing used CD4+ or CD8+ T cells sorted from blood, collected in a trial of the OX40 agonist ivuxolimab. These receptors all come from an adult with an advanced solid tumor such as melanoma, head and neck, liver or kidney cancer.

The DNA of the CDR3 is TGTGCCAGCAGTCATCCGGGACTAGCGGGAGCTATCGGGGAGCTGTTTTTT. Amino acids: CASSHPGLAGAIGELFF. The genes are TRBV28 and TRBJ2-2; 14 bases line up with TRBD2. The CDR3 is 17 residues long. V gave up 5 bases and J gave up 7 bases; unmatched junction bases: 9. In germline, CDR1 is MDHEN, CDR2 SYDVKM.

This chain joins TRBV2 and TRBJ2-7, with D perhaps matching TRBD1 (5 bases). The CDR3 is 17 residues long. Germline CDR1 is SNHLY and CDR2 is FYNNEI. Trimming removed 2 bases at V and 1 base at J, with 18 bases between. The CDR3 nucleotides are TGTGCCAGCAGTGAAATACAAGGGGTTGCCCAATCCTACGAGCAGTACTTC. It is translated as CASSEIQGVAQSYEQYF.

The count of this clone is one. The chain combines TRBV5-4 with TRBJ2-2; 8 bases align to TRBD1. CDR1 is SGHNT and CDR2 is YYREEE in the germline V gene (reference sequence). This CDR3 has 16 amino acids. V shed 0 bases, J shed 3 bases, and the junction held 4 bases outside the gene matches. DNA of the CDR3: TGTGCCAGCAGCTTGGAAGGACAGGGATACACCGGGGAGCTGTTTTTT. This gives the protein CASSLEGQGYTGELFF.

V gene TRBV27 combines with J gene TRBJ2-5; D might be TRBD2 (6 bases). The CDR3 has 15 residues. From germline, CDR1 is MNHEY and CDR2 SMNVEV (reference sequence). V was clipped by 6 bases and J by 7 bases, with 21 bases between them. The CDR3 DNA sequence: TGTGCCAGCAGAAAACTGGACTACCCGTCGGGGACCCAGTACTTC. Encoded protein: CASRKLDYPSGTQYF.

The chain couples TRBV19 to TRBJ1-5; no clear D gene. V dropped 7 bases and J dropped 3 bases, with 1 base sitting between them. The CDR3 spans 10 residues. Germline V lookup: CDR1 LNHDA, CDR2 SQIVND (reference sequence). CDR3 residues: CASINQPQHF. In nucleotides, the CDR3 is TGTGCCAGTATCAATCAGCCCCAGCATTTT.

The J gene is TRBJ2-7, the V gene TRBV4-1; D not resolved. The CDR3 contains 13 residues. Germline CDR1 is MGHRA and CDR2 is YSYEKL. V lost 1 base to trimming and J lost 3 bases, with 7 bases between them. CDR3 DNA sequence: TGCGCCAGCAGCCAAGGGACGCTCTACGAGCAGTACTTC. It yields the protein CASSQGTLYEQYF.

The rearrangement joins TRBV5-6 to TRBJ1-2; D is unclear. Looked up from germline, CDR1 is SGHDT and CDR2 is YYEEEE. Trimming removed 4 bases from V and 2 bases from J, with 21 bases in between. This CDR3 comprises 17 residues. The CDR3 region has the DNA TGTGCCAGCAGCAATATTCTTGACTCCGGCCAGAACTATGGCTACACCTTC. Protein product: CASSNILDSGQNYGYTF.

This chain uses TRBV4-2 with TRBJ2-7; D remains unclear. V was shortened by 4 bases and J by 3 bases, with 4 bases between the two germline ends. The length of the CDR3 is 11 residues. Germline assignment: CDR1 LGHNA and CDR2 YNFKEQ. As DNA, the CDR3 is TGTGCCAGCAGCCTTAACTACGAGCAGTACTTC. It encodes CASSLNYEQYF.

The chain is built from TRBV6-5 and TRBJ2-7; D unresolved. The CDR3 consists of 14 residues. The V gene's germline CDR1 is MNHEY and CDR2 SVGAGI. Trimming took 0 bases from V and 0 from J, leaving 6 bases between them. The chain's CDR3 is CASSYSPSSYEQYF. The CDR3 DNA sequence: TGTGCCAGCAGTTACTCTCCCAGCTCCTACGAGCAGTACTTC.

The chain combines TRBV7-6 with TRBJ2-1; a possible D gene is TRBD2 (7 bases). The CDR3 spans 16 residues. Between the trimmed V and J ends, which lost 0 bases and 9 bases, there was a span of 18 bases. CDR1 SGHVS and CDR2 FNYEAQ come from the germline V gene. The CDR3 DNA reads as TGTGCCAGCAGCTTAGCAGGGGGGGAGACGTTTGGTGAGCAGTTCTTC. The encoded protein is CASSLAGGETFGEQFF.

The V call is TRBV30, the J call TRBJ2-2; tentative D call: TRBD2 (5 bases). Germline V lookup: CDR1 GTSNPN, CDR2 SVGIG (reference sequence). V dropped 5 bases and J dropped 6 bases, with 10 bases sitting between them. This CDR3 is built from 12 residues. CDR3 loop: CAWGSGSGELFF. The DNA of the CDR3 is TGTGCCTGGGGAAGCGGTTCCGGGGAGCTGTTTTTT.

CDR3 coding DNA: TGTGCCAGCAGCTTAACAGGGATCGATGAGCAGTTCTTC. Its protein product is CASSLTGIDEQFF. This chain connects TRBV11-2 to TRBJ2-1; D is possibly TRBD1 (6 bases). The CDR3 has 13 residues. Germline V gene sequence: CDR1 SGHAT, CDR2 FQNNGV. The V and J ends lost 2 bases and 8 bases respectively, with 10 bases between them.

V is TRBV6-1 and J is TRBJ2-1; 14 bases are shared with TRBD2. Trimming at V came to 4 bases and at J to 8 bases, leaving 4 bases not matched to a gene. Germline values: CDR1 MNHNS, CDR2 SASEGT. The CDR3 is 15 residues long. The CDR3 is CASSAGTSGSDEQFF. The CDR3 nucleotides are TGTGCCAGCAGTGCAGGGACTAGCGGGAGTGATGAGCAGTTCTTC.

This clone was observed once. The chain employs TRBV6-1 and TRBJ2-2; D is unresolved. Germline values: CDR1 MNHNS, CDR2 SASEGT. Trimming left V 2 bases short and J 4 bases short, with 2 bases between. The CDR3 is made up of 12 amino acids. CDR3 amino acids: CASSESTGELFF. As DNA, the CDR3 is TGTGCCAGCAGTGAATCCACCGGGGAGCTGTTTTTT.

The chain joins TRBV15 to TRBJ2-6, with 11 bases identical to TRBD1. Trimming at V came to 5 bases and at J to 0 bases, leaving 12 bases not matched to a gene. There are 20 residues in the CDR3. Germline V CDR1 and CDR2: LNHNV, YYDKDF (reference sequence). This chain's CDR3 is CATSPGGTGGSPSGANVLTF. The CDR3 DNA reads as TGTGCCACCAGCCCGGGGGGGACAGGGGGAAGTCCCTCTGGGGCCAACGTCCTGACTTTC.

CDR3 loop: CASSPRDSTNEKLFF. CDR3 sequence (DNA): TGTGCCAGCAGTCCCCGGGACAGTACTAATGAAAAACTGTTTTTT. The chain carries TRBV27 and TRBJ1-4; TRBD1 matches at 7 bases. Germline V gene data show CDR1 as MNHEY and CDR2 as SMNVEV (reference sequence). This CDR3 comprises 15 residues. V dropped 5 bases and J dropped 2; count of bases not matched to a gene: 5.

The gene calls are TRBV5-1 and TRBJ1-6; D unresolved. Germline CDR1 is SGHRS and CDR2 is YFSETQ. The CDR3 is 13 residues long. V gave up 3 bases and J gave up 6 bases, with 7 bases separating them. Written as DNA, the CDR3 is TGCGCCAGCAGCTCGGTCCTTAATTCACCCCTCCACTTT. This translates into CASSSVLNSPLHF.

The chain combines TRBV7-9 with TRBJ1-4, with D hard to call. The CDR3 has 12 residues. Looked up from germline, CDR1 is SEHNR and CDR2 is FQNEAQ (reference sequence). V lost 1 base to trimming and J lost 7 bases, with 4 bases between them. In DNA, the CDR3 is TGTGCCAGCAGCTTAGAGTTTGAAAAACTGTTTTTT. Translating it yields CASSLEFEKLFF.

The gene calls are TRBV7-9 and TRBJ2-7; D remains ambiguous. Deletions cut 7 bases from V and 5 bases from J, with 9 bases between. The CDR3 spans 11 residues. Germline CDR1 SEHNR, CDR2 FQNEAQ (reference sequence). The CDR3 coding sequence is TGTGCCAGCACCTCTGGGCACGAGCAGTACTTC. This codes for CASTSGHEQYF.

This chain joins TRBV27 and TRBJ2-7, with 9 bases lining up with TRBD2. The CDR3 has 14 residues. CDR1 and CDR2 from the germline V gene are MNHEY and SMNVEV (reference sequence). V lost 2 bases, J lost 2 bases, and 1 base stayed unmatched. The CDR3 DNA sequence: TGTGCCAGCAGTTTACTAGCGGGAACCTACGAGCAGTACTTC. It encodes CASSLLAGTYEQYF.

The CDR3 bases are TGTGCCATCTCCCCGGGAGGCGGGGGCTACACCTTC. It encodes CAISPGGGGYTF. This chain links TRBV28 with TRBJ1-2; D not resolved. Germline V gives CDR1 MDHEN, CDR2 SYDVKM. This CDR3 is built from 12 residues. Trimming stripped 10 bases from V and 8 bases from J, with 17 bases between.

V is TRBV7-3 and J is TRBJ2-5; weak D call: TRBD1 (6 bases). V lost 1 base, J lost 5 bases, and 14 bases lay in between. Germline CDR1 reads SGHTA; CDR2 reads FQGTGA. This CDR3 is built from 15 residues. DNA of the CDR3: TGTGCCAGCAGCTTAAGGGCCCTAAGGGGGGAGACCCAGTACTTC. Translating gives CASSLRALRGETQYF.

This clone has a single count. This chain connects TRBV5-6 to TRBJ2-6; D is unclear. This CDR3 comprises 17 residues. Germline loops: CDR1 SGHDT, CDR2 YYEEEE. The V end lost 3 bases, the J end lost 0 bases, and 13 bases lay between the germline ends. The DNA of the CDR3 is TGTGCCAGCAGCTCTCGAAGTGTTTACTCTGGGGCCAACGTCCTGACTTTC. Encoded protein: CASSSRSVYSGANVLTF.

This clone occurred a few times. The rearrangement uses TRBV6-6 and TRBJ2-3, with 13 bases lining up with TRBD2. From germline, CDR1 is MNHNY and CDR2 SVGAGI (reference sequence). This CDR3 is 15 amino acids long. Losses at the gene ends were 5 bases for V and 6 bases for J; bases not matched to a gene: 5. CDR3 residues: CASSHGTSGTDTQYF. DNA for the CDR3: TGTGCCAGCAGTCACGGGACTAGCGGGACCGATACGCAGTATTTT.

This clone was counted between two and nine times. The chain uses TRBV19 and TRBJ1-1; D is ambiguous. Trimming shortened V by 3 bases and J by 4 bases, and 12 bases separated the two germline ends. Germline CDR1 is LNHDA and CDR2 is SQIVND (reference sequence). The CDR3 length is 14 residues. CDR3 DNA sequence: TGTGCCAGTAGTATTGGTTCTCTGGGCACTGAAGCTTTCTTT. This encodes CASSIGSLGTEAFF.

This chain uses TRBV2 with TRBJ2-1; a possible D gene is TRBD2 (6 bases). The CDR3 has 14 residues. The germline V and J ends were trimmed by 5 bases and 7 bases, with 15 bases remaining between them. The germline CDR1 and CDR2 sequences are SNHLY and FYNNEI. This CDR3 reads CASSPGDWGNEQFF. DNA for the CDR3: TGTGCCAGCAGTCCCGGGGACTGGGGAAATGAGCAGTTCTTC.

The V call is TRBV12-5, the J call TRBJ2-2; TRBD1 matches 11 bases. J gave up 4 bases and V 5 bases, and 6 bases lay outside the gene matches. CDR1 and CDR2 from the germline V gene are LGHNT and FRNRAP. This CDR3 comprises 16 residues. CDR3 in DNA: TGTGCTAGTGGTCCAGGACAGGGGGCGATCACCGGGGAGCTGTTTTTT. It codes for CASGPGQGAITGELFF.

The chain combines TRBV5-4 with TRBJ2-2, with D unresolved. Germline V gene sequence: CDR1 SGHNT, CDR2 YYREEE (reference sequence). Trimming left V 2 bases short and J 2 bases short, with 10 bases between. The CDR3 has 15 residues. The CDR3 loop is CASSFDSINTGELFF. The CDR3 DNA reads TGTGCCAGCAGCTTTGACTCGATCAACACCGGGGAGCTGTTTTTT.

The genes are TRBV7-9 and TRBJ1-1; possibly TRBD1 for D (6 bases). CDR1 is SEHNR, CDR2 FQNEAQ, per germline (reference sequence). This CDR3 comprises 17 residues. V gave up 3 bases and J gave up 3 bases, with 20 bases separating them. In DNA, the CDR3 is TGTGCCAGCAGCTTTGGGAGGCTAACAGGGAGGGACACTGAAGCTTTCTTT. This gives the protein CASSFGRLTGRDTEAFF.

There are a few counts of this clone. The identical CDR3 is also encoded by other nucleotide sequences in the sample. The chain has TRBV19 and TRBJ2-7, with D maybe TRBD1 (6 bases). CDR3 size: 11 residues. Germline CDR1 reads LNHDA; CDR2 reads SQIVND (reference sequence). V lost 7 bases and J 4 bases, leaving 8 bases between the germline ends. CDR3 region: CASTRGYEQYF. As DNA, the CDR3 is TGTGCCAGTACTAGGGGGTACGAGCAGTACTTC.

V is TRBV11-3 and J is TRBJ2-7; D not resolved. This CDR3 region has 15 residues. The germline V gene encodes CDR1 SGHNT and CDR2 YENEEA. V was trimmed by 5 bases and J by 3 bases, leaving 17 bases between them. DNA for the CDR3: TGTGCCAGCAGCCCCCGCGTGAGAGTATGCTACGAGCAGTACTTC. This sequence encodes CASSPRVRVCYEQYF.